These 17 T cell receptor beta chains came from one sample sequenced in a study of cytomegalovirus exposure and HLA in healthy donors. Use of 60 Vbeta and 13 Jbeta primers characterized the PCR. Clones were sequenced by immunoSEQ multiplex PCR, and TCRdb holds only the in-frame ones, with some missing. The data show some 210,000 clones, with roughly four fifths seen just once and about 10% held by the top ten. The material sequenced was PBMCs. The source of these receptors is a woman aged 45-65 years in good health and CMV-seropositive.

This sequence joins TRBV4-2 and TRBJ2-3, with 8 bases that match TRBD2. Germline V CDR1 and CDR2: LGHNA, YNFKEQ. CDR3 length: 16 amino acids. V lost 4 bases to trimming and J lost 1 base; unmatched junction nucleotides: 7. DNA for the CDR3: TGTGCCAGCAGCCCGGGAGGAGCGGGGGGCACAGATACGCAGTATTTT. This codes for CASSPGGAGGTDTQYF.

The chain has TRBV4-1 and TRBJ1-5; D call uncertain. Germline-derived CDR1 and CDR2 are MGHRA and YSYEKL. Trimming pared 6 bases from V and 2 bases from J, leaving 14 bases between. This CDR3 is built from 15 residues. The CDR3 region has the DNA TGCGCCAGCAGTTCCGGAGGGCACCGCAATCAGCCCCAGCATTTT. Protein sequence: CASSSGGHRNQPQHF.

This chain uses TRBV28 with TRBJ2-7, with D perhaps TRBD2 (5 bases). V dropped 10 bases and J dropped 2 bases, with 15 bases sitting between them. The CDR3 spans 13 residues. Per the germline V gene, CDR1 is MDHEN and CDR2 is SYDVKM. CDR3 sequence: CATLPGEAYEQYF. In nucleotides, the CDR3 is TGTGCCACCCTCCCCGGGGAAGCCTACGAGCAGTACTTC.

This clone occurred a few times. The rearrangement uses TRBV6-1 and TRBJ2-6, with 9 bases aligning to TRBD1. CDR3 length: 17 residues. Losses at the gene ends were 4 bases for V and 0 bases for J; bases not matched to a gene: 4. Germline V CDR1 and CDR2: MNHNS, SASEGT. DNA of the CDR3: TGTGCCAGCAGTGCGAGGACAGGGGTCTCTGGGGCCAACGTCCTGACTTTC. It yields the protein CASSARTGVSGANVLTF.

The chain uses TRBV5-1 and TRBJ1-1, with D unresolved. The germline V and J ends were trimmed by 3 bases and 1 base, with 10 bases remaining between them. CDR1 and CDR2 from the germline V gene are SGHRS and YFSETQ. This CDR3 has 14 residues. For the CDR3, the DNA is TGCGCCAGCAGCTCGATCTCAGGGAACACTGAAGCTTTCTTT. The encoded protein is CASSSISGNTEAFF.

The V call is TRBV6-1, the J call TRBJ1-5; a weak D match, TRBD1 (6 bases). This CDR3 comprises 15 residues. Per the germline V gene, CDR1 is MNHNS and CDR2 is SASEGT. V dropped 1 base and J dropped 5 bases, with 12 bases sitting between them. DNA for the CDR3: TGTGCCAGCAGTGAAGGCAGGGGTGAATATCAGCCCCAGCATTTT. This sequence encodes CASSEGRGEYQPQHF.

The rearrangement links TRBV2 to TRBJ2-1; no reliable D call. Per the germline V gene, CDR1 is SNHLY and CDR2 is FYNNEI. This CDR3 spans 10 amino acids. Deletions cut 3 bases from V and 15 bases from J, with 9 bases between. The CDR3 nucleotides read TGTGCCAGCAGTGATGGTCGACTGTTCTTC. Its translation: CASSDGRLFF.

The chain has TRBV5-1 and TRBJ1-3; D uncertain. Deletions cut 0 bases from V and 0 bases from J, with 7 bases between. CDR1 is SGHRS, CDR2 YFSETQ, per germline. This CDR3 contains 15 residues. CDR3 residues: CASSLDGSSGNTIYF. The CDR3 DNA follows: TGCGCCAGCAGCTTGGACGGGAGCTCTGGAAACACCATATATTTT.

The CDR3 reads CASSPGGWYGYTF. CDR3 coding DNA: TGTGCCAGCAGCCCAGGGGGCTGGTATGGCTACACCTTC. V is TRBV7-2 and J is TRBJ1-2; 8 bases match TRBD1. Trimming at V came to 5 bases and at J to 5 bases, leaving 4 bases not matched to a gene. The CDR3 is 13 amino acids. Per the germline V gene, CDR1 is SGHTA and CDR2 is FQGNSA.

The CDR3 region is CASSVGSQQGYEQYF. The CDR3 nucleotides read TGTGCCAGCAGCGTAGGGTCGCAACAGGGCTACGAGCAGTACTTC. V usage is TRBV9 and J usage is TRBJ2-7, with a possible D match to TRBD1 (6 bases). Germline V gene sequence: CDR1 SGDLS, CDR2 YYNGEE. V lost 0 bases and J 3 bases, leaving 13 bases between the germline ends. CDR3 size: 15 residues. Filled out from reference TRBV9 and TRBJ2-7, the complete variable domain reads DSGVTQTPKHLITATGQRVTLRCSPRSGDLSVYWYQQSLDQGLQFLIQYYNGEERAKGNILERFSAQQFPDLHSELNLSSLELGDSALYFCASSVGSQQGYEQYFGPGTRLTVT.

Only one count was recorded for this clone. The gene calls are TRBV4-2 and TRBJ2-7; D may be TRBD1 (6 bases). The CDR3 sequence is 15 residues long. Germline V CDR1 and CDR2: LGHNA, YNFKEQ. Trimming removed 1 base at V and 7 bases at J, with 17 bases between. CDR3 in DNA: TGTGCCAGCAGCCAAGCAGGGACACAAGCCATAGAGCAGTACTTC. This gives the protein CASSQAGTQAIEQYF.

V and J are TRBV2 and TRBJ1-5, with unresolved D. The CDR3 spans 14 residues. The germline V and J ends were trimmed by 4 bases and 1 base, with 8 bases remaining between them. Germline assignment: CDR1 SNHLY and CDR2 FYNNEI. CDR3 protein: CASSAPGSNQPQHF. The CDR3 DNA reads TGTGCCAGCAGTGCACCTGGCAGCAATCAGCCCCAGCATTTT. Based on the CDR3 plus reference TRBV2 and TRBJ1-5, the full variable domain is EPEVTQTPSHQVTQMGQEVILRCVPISNHLYFYWYRQILGQKVEFLVSFYNNEISEKSEIFDDQFSVERPDGSNFTLKIRSTKLEDSAMYFCASSAPGSNQPQHFGDGTRLSIL.

The CDR3 nucleotides read TGTGCCAGTGGGCTCGCGGGGCCCCGAATCTATGGCTACACCTTC. It encodes CASGLAGPRIYGYTF. The chain carries TRBV6-4 and TRBJ1-2, with a possible D match to TRBD1 (5 bases). V was cut by 9 bases and J by 4 bases, with 21 bases left in between. The germline V gene has CDR1 MRHNA and CDR2 SNTAGT. The CDR3 has 15 amino acids.

This clone was picked up one time. Other DNA variants within this sample encode the same CDR3. The genes are TRBV5-1 and TRBJ2-2; tentatively, D is TRBD2 (5 bases). The CDR3 loop spans 13 amino acids. Germline assignment: CDR1 SGHRS and CDR2 YFSETQ. V was cut by 5 bases and J by 1 base, with 6 bases left in between. CDR3 residues: CASRSGNTGELFF. The CDR3 DNA is TGCGCCAGCAGAAGCGGGAACACCGGGGAGCTGTTTTTT.

The CDR3 reads CASTSSGSSYEQYF. The DNA for the CDR3 is TGTGCCAGCACCAGTAGCGGGTCCTCCTACGAGCAGTACTTC. The genes are TRBV12-1 and TRBJ2-7; the table's D call, TRBD2, has no DNA check behind it. TRBV12-1 is marked as a pseudogene. The CDR3 has 14 amino acids.

The chain joins TRBV19 to TRBJ2-7, with 7 bases that match TRBD1. CDR1 LNHDA and CDR2 SQIVND come from the germline V gene (reference sequence). The CDR3 length is 15 residues. With V trimmed by 5 bases and J by 0 bases, 7 bases remained unmatched. CDR3 DNA sequence: TGTGCCAGTAGTCACGGACAGGTCCCCTCCTACGAGCAGTACTTC. Encoded protein: CASSHGQVPSYEQYF. Supplemented by reference TRBV19 and TRBJ2-7, the full variable domain reads DGGITQSPKYLFRKEGQNVTLSCEQNLNHDAMYWYRQDPGQGLRLIYYSQIVNDFQKGDIAEGYSVSREKKESFPLTVTSAQKNPTAFYLCASSHGQVPSYEQYFGPGTRLTVT.

The gene calls are TRBV27 and TRBJ1-5; D might be TRBD1 (5 bases). The germline V and J ends were trimmed by 5 bases and 1 base, with 12 bases remaining between them. CDR3 length equals 15 residues. In germline, CDR1 is MNHEY, CDR2 SMNVEV (reference sequence). The CDR3 sequence is CASSRTFGSNQPQHF. The CDR3 DNA reads as TGTGCCAGCAGTCGGACATTTGGCAGCAATCAGCCCCAGCATTTT.